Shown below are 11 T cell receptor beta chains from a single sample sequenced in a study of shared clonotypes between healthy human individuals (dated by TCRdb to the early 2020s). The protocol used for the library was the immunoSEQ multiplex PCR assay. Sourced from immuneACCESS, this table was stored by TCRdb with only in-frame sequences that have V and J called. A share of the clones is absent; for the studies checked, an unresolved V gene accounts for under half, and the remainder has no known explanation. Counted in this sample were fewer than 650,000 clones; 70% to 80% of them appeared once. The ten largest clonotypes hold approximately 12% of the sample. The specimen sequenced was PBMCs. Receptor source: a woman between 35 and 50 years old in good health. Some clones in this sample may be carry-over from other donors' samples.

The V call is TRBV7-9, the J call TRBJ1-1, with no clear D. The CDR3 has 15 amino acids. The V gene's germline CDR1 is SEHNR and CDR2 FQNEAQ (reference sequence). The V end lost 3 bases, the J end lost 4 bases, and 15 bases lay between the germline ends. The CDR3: CASSFPPAGITEAFF. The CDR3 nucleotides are TGTGCCAGCAGCTTCCCCCCGGCGGGTATCACTGAAGCTTTCTTT.

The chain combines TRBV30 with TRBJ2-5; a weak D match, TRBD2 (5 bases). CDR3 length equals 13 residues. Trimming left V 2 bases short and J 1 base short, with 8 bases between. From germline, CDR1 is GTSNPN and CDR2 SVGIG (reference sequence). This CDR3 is CAWSNGVQETQYF. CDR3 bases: TGTGCCTGGAGTAACGGGGTCCAAGAGACCCAGTACTTC. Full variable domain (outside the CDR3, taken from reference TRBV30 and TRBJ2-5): SQTIHQWPATLVQPVGSPLSLECTVEGTSNPNLYWYRQAAGRGLQLLFYSVGIGQISSEVPQNLSASRPQDRQFILSSKKLLLSDSGFYLCAWSNGVQETQYFGPGTRLLVL.

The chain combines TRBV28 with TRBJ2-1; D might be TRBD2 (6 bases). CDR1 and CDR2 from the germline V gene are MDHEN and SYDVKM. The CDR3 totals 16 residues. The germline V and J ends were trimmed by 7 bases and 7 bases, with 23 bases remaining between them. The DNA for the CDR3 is TGTGCCAGCACAAGATCCCGGGACTGGGGGTGGAATGAGCAGTTCTTC. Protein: CASTRSRDWGWNEQFF.

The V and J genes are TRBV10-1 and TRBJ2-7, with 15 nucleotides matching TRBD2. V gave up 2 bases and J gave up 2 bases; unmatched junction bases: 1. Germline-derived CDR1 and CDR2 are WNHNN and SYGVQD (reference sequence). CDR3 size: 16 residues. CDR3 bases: TGCGCCAGCAGTGAGAGGACTAGCGGGAGGGCCTACGAGCAGTACTTC. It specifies CASSERTSGRAYEQYF.

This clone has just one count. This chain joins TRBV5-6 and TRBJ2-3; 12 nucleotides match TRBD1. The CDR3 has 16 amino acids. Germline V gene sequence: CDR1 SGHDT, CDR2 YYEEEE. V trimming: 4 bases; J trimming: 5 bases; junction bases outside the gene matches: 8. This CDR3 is CASSTLGQGAVDTQYF. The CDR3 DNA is TGTGCCAGCAGCACCCTGGGACAGGGGGCAGTAGATACGCAGTATTTT. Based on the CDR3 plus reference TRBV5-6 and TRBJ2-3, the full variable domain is DAGVTQSPTHLIKTRGQQVTLRCSPKSGHDTVSWYQQALGQGPQFIFQYYEEEERQRGNFPDRFSGHQFPNYSSELNVNALLLGDSALYLCASSTLGQGAVDTQYFGPGTRLTVL.

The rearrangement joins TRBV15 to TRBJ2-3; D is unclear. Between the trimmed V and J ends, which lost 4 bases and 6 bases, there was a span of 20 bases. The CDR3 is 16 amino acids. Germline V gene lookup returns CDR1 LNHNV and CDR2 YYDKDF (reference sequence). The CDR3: CATSNGPPELGDTQYF. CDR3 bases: TGTGCCACCAGCAACGGACCCCCCGAGCTGGGGGATACGCAGTATTTT. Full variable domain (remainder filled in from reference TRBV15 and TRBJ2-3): DAMVIQNPRYQVTQFGKPVTLSCSQTLNHNVMYWYQQKSSQAPKLLFHYYDKDFNNEADTPDNFQSRRPNTSFCFLDIRSPGLGDTAMYLCATSNGPPELGDTQYFGPGTRLTVL.

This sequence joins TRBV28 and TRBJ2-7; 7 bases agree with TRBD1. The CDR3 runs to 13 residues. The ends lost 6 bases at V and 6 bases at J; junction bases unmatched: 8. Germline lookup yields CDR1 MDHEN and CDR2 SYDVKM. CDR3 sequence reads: CASRQGPFAEQYF. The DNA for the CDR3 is TGTGCCAGCAGACAGGGGCCTTTCGCCGAGCAGTACTTC.

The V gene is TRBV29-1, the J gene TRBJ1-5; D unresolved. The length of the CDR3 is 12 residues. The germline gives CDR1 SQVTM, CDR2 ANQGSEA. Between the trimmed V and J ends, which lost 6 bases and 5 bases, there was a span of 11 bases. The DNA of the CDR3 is TGCAGCGTCGCTACTGGGGATCAGCCCCAGCATTTT. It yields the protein CSVATGDQPQHF. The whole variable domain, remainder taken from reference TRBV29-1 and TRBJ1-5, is SAVISQKPSRDICQRGTSLTIQCQVDSQVTMMFWYRQQPGQSLTLIATANQGSEATYESGFVIDKFPISRPNLTFSTLTVSNMSPEDSSIYLCSVATGDQPQHFGDGTRLSIL.

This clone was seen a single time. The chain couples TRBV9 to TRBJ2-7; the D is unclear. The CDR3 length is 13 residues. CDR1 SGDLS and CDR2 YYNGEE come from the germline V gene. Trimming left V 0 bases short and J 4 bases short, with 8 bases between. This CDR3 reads CASSVVPDYEQYF. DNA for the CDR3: TGTGCCAGCAGCGTAGTTCCGGATTACGAGCAGTACTTC.

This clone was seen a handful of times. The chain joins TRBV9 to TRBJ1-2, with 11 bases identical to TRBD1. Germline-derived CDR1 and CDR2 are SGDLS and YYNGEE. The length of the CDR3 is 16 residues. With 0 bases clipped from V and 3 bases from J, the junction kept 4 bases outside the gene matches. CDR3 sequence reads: CASSVEDRGRYYGYTF. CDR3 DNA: TGTGCCAGCAGCGTAGAGGACAGGGGGCGCTACTATGGCTACACCTTC.

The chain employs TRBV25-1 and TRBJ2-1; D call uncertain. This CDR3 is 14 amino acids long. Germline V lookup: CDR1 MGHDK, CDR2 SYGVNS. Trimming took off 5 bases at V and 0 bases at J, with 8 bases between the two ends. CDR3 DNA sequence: TGTGCCAGCAGTAGGGTCCTCTCCTACAATGAGCAGTTCTTC. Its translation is CASSRVLSYNEQFF.